Described below is a single T cell receptor beta chain sequence and its context. Its antigen is still unknown. The data belong to a study of T cell responses to AZD1222 COVID-19 vaccine. Overall study context: Investigators merged groups given second doses at roughly 4 or roughly 12 weeks.

Only in-frame clones appear in the TCRdb table, and some are missing; sequencing was by immunoSEQ multiplex PCR. This sample has more than 250,000 clones; more than 80% occur once, and the top ten carry less than 0.6%. Germline V gives CDR1 LNHDA, CDR2 SQIVND (reference sequence). The CDR3 is 14 amino acids. Trimming stripped 11 bases from V and 4 bases from J, with 20 bases between. The study, taken as a whole, reports: Donors were mostly white British, more females; clonal diversity possibly underestimated.

V usage is TRBV19 and J usage is TRBJ1-1, with D possibly being TRBD1 (5 bases). The material sequenced was peripheral blood, taken on day 0 of AZD1222 vaccination. This clonotype originated in an adult in good health. In DNA, the CDR3 is TGTGCCTCACAGACGGGGACTTATGGCACTGAAGCTTTCTTT. Encoded protein: CASQTGTYGTEAFF.